This T cell receptor (beta chain) was retrieved from a study of blood T cell repertoires in COVID-19. Study-wide background: T cells, B-cell-depleted T cells, or PBMCs supplied cDNA or gDNA.

Germline CDR1 reads MDHEN; CDR2 reads SYDVKM. V shed 9 bases and J shed 1 base, with 18 bases lying between them. This CDR3 spans 15 amino acids. In the original analysis: From reference gene primer amplification, estimates of nucleated cell counts were derived. TCRdb's table, derived via immunoSEQ multiplex PCR, lists solely in-frame clones and lacks some. The DNA was the basis for D and trimming; V, J and clone size are from that table. The data show fewer than 150,000 clones, with almost 90% seen just once and roughly a tenth held by the top ten. This rearrangement joins TRBV28 to TRBJ1-1; TRBD1 is a possible D gene (6 bases). The TCR comes from a man aged 50-59 years with active or convalescent COVID-19. Sequencing input: peripheral blood. CDR3: CASTHGGTSNTEAFF. The DNA of the CDR3 is TGTGCCAGTACCCACGGGGGGACATCGAACACTGAAGCTTTCTTT.